These T cell receptor beta chains were read from a single sample in a study of cytomegalovirus exposure and HLA in healthy donors. Sequencing was performed with immunoSEQ multiplex PCR; in TCRdb, only in-frame clones are kept and a portion is missing. The sample includes about 200,000 clones, approximately 80% of them seen just once. The sequenced sample was PBMCs. These receptors originate from a boy younger than 10 in good health and CMV-seronegative. Both conserved end residues are part of each CDR3. A D gene is named only where the DNA matches it firmly. Part of the rows lack a size; the others show once, few, many or a class for expanded clones.

clone size,CDR3 length,D gene,V gene,J gene,CDR3 protein,CDR3 DNA
.,15,TRBD1,TRBV5-1,TRBJ1-1,CASSLVTGDGAEAFF,TGCGCCAGCAGCTTGGTAACAGGGGATGGAGCTGAAGCTTTCTTT
.,14,TRBD1,TRBV9,TRBJ1-2,CASSFDRGPYGYTF,TGTGCCAGCAGCTTCGACAGGGGGCCCTATGGCTACACCTTC
.,15,TRBD2,TRBV7-2,TRBJ2-1,CASSTGGARYNEQFF,TGTGCCAGCAGCACCGGGGGGGCGAGGTACAATGAGCAGTTCTTC
.,14,.,TRBV29-1,TRBJ1-1,CSVARVLKNTEAFF,TGCAGCGTTGCGAGGGTCCTAAAGAACACTGAAGCTTTCTTT
.,14,.,TRBV4-3,TRBJ2-7,CASSQGLSGNEQYF,TGCGCCAGCAGCCAAGGTCTAAGCGGCAACGAGCAGTACTTC
.,14,TRBD2,TRBV13,TRBJ2-1,CASSAGLLYNEQFF,TGTGCCAGCAGCGCGGGACTACTCTACAATGAGCAGTTCTTC
.,16,.,TRBV6-4,TRBJ2-4,CASSDSTGRAKNIQYF,TGTGCCAGCAGTGACTCCACGGGGAGGGCCAAAAACATTCAGTACTTC
.,11,.,TRBV2,TRBJ1-2,CARDNNYGYTF,TGTGCCAGGGACAATAACTATGGCTACACCTTC
.,13,TRBD2,TRBV27,TRBJ2-1,CASSLREGNEQFF,TGTGCCAGCAGTTTACGGGAGGGGAATGAGCAGTTCTTC
.,16,TRBD1,TRBV7-2,TRBJ2-7,CASSLSGQGLAYEQYF,TGTGCCAGCAGCTTATCAGGACAGGGGTTGGCCTACGAGCAGTACTTC
.,14,.,TRBV9,TRBJ1-2,CASSVGDTSYGYTF,TGTGCCAGCAGCGTAGGAGATACGAGCTATGGCTACACCTTC
.,15,TRBD2,TRBV5-1,TRBJ2-5,CASSLSPGGGETQYF,TGCGCCAGCAGCTTGTCTCCGGGGGGAGGAGAGACCCAGTACTTC
.,16,TRBD2,TRBV9,TRBJ2-3,CASSLQRGGGTDTQYF,TGTGCCAGCAGCCTACAGCGGGGGGGCGGCACAGATACGCAGTATTTT
.,14,.,TRBV28,TRBJ1-1,CASTTPGLAAEAFF,TGTGCCAGCACCACCCCGGGTTTGGCTGCTGAAGCTTTCTTT
.,15,TRBD2,TRBV6-4,TRBJ2-2,CASSEREGDTGELFF,TGTGCCAGCAGTGAGCGGGAGGGCGACACCGGGGAGCTGTTTTTT
.,14,TRBD1,TRBV15,TRBJ2-7,CATSRTGGYYEQYF,TGTGCCACCAGCAGGACAGGGGGCTACTACGAGCAGTACTTC
.,14,.,TRBV7-2,TRBJ1-5,CASSFGGKDQPQHF,TGTGCCAGCAGCTTTGGGGGCAAAGATCAGCCCCAGCATTTT
once,12,.,TRBV29-1,TRBJ2-3,CSVVLGADTQYF,TGCAGCGTTGTTCTCGGGGCAGATACGCAGTATTTT
.,13,.,TRBV29-1,TRBJ1-2,CSVALTAGYGYTF,TGCAGCGTCGCTTTGACAGCTGGCTATGGCTACACCTTC
.,12,.,TRBV7-2,TRBJ2-7,CASSFIDYEQYF,TGTGCCAGCAGCTTCATAGACTACGAGCAGTACTTC
.,15,.,TRBV11-2,TRBJ2-1,CASSLDWGADFEQFF,TGTGCCAGCAGCTTAGATTGGGGAGCGGACTTTGAGCAGTTCTTC
.,13,.,TRBV7-2,TRBJ1-5,CASSFSGNQPQHF,TGTGCCAGCAGCTTTAGCGGTAACCAGCCCCAGCATTTT
.,15,TRBD1,TRBV14,TRBJ1-1,CASSRDRKMNTEAFF,TGTGCCAGCAGCCGGGACAGAAAGATGAACACTGAAGCTTTCTTT
.,13,.,TRBV5-4,TRBJ2-5,CASSFQGQETQYF,TGTGCCAGCAGCTTCCAGGGCCAAGAGACCCAGTACTTC
.,13,.,TRBV27,TRBJ2-1,CASSLSGRNEQFF,TGTGCCAGCAGTTTATCAGGGAGGAATGAGCAGTTCTTC
.,11,.,TRBV5-8,TRBJ1-1,CASRPAGEAFF,TGTGCCAGCAGACCCGCAGGTGAAGCTTTCTTT
.,15,.,TRBV6-1,TRBJ2-5,CASSEARVAGETQYF,TGTGCCAGCAGTGAAGCGCGAGTGGCAGGGGAGACCCAGTACTTC
few,14,.,TRBV11-2,TRBJ2-7,CASSLGRFAYEQYF,TGTGCCAGCAGCTTAGGCAGATTTGCCTACGAGCAGTACTTC
.,18,TRBD1,TRBV27,TRBJ1-6,CASTTPGQGAKFDSPLHF,TGTGCCAGCACCACACCGGGACAGGGGGCGAAGTTCGATTCACCCCTCCACTTT
.,14,.,TRBV7-6,TRBJ2-3,CASSLGGLTDTQYF,TGTGCCAGCAGCTTAGGGGGACTCACAGATACGCAGTATTTT